The T cell receptor (beta chain) described here comes from a study of human T cells and chemical hapten exposure. Study overall: Yields of TCR per sample differed, chiefly owing to small differences in pooled library volume.

The time point is: patch test 1, 2 weeks after DPC sensitization. Noted treatment: therapeutic diphenylcyclopropenone sensitization with weekly scalp DPC. The V segment lost 7 bases and the J segment 0 bases; nucleotides outside the gene matches: 16. The CDR3 sequence is 18 residues long. CDR1 is SEHNR, CDR2 FQNEAQ, per germline (reference sequence). TCRdb fed the RACE reads into MiXCR, producing one record per CDR3 protein. The sample yields 95,000 to 150,000 distinct CDR3 sequences, roughly 13% seen once. This clonotype was seen a few times. Its target is not known. General observations from the study: Patch test scores rose with PT1 expanded TCR counts, a positive correlation.

The V call is TRBV7-9, the J call TRBJ2-3; 7 nucleotides align to TRBD2. The receptor was isolated from a man aged 18 to 30 with alopecia areata. Some clones in this sample may be carry-over from other donors' samples. Specimen: whole blood, collected in connection with sensitization to the hapten diphenylcyclopropenone (DPC). The CDR3 protein is CASIRARGGSSSTDTQYF. CDR3 nucleotides: TGTGCCAGCATCCGGGCCCGCGGGGGATCGTCTAGCACAGATACGCAGTATTTT. Drawing the rest from reference TRBV7-9 and TRBJ2-3, the complete variable domain is DTGVSQNPRHKITKRGQNVTFRCDPISEHNRLYWYRQTLGQGPEFLTYFQNEAQLEKSRLLSDRFSAERPKGSFSTLEIQRTEQGDSAMYLCASIRARGGSSSTDTQYFGPGTRLTVL.